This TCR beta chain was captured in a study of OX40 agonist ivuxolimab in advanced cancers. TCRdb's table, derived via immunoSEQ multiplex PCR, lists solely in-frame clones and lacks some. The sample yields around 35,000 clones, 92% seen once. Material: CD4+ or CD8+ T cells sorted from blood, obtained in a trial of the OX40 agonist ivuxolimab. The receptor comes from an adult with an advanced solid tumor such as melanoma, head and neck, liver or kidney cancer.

CDR3 protein: CASSKGSGISSYEQYF. CDR3 nucleotide sequence: TGTGCCAGCAGTAAGGGATCAGGCATTAGCTCCTACGAGCAGTACTTC. This chain uses TRBV9 with TRBJ2-7; no clear D. The V end was cut by 5 bases, the J end by 0 bases, with 18 bases between. The CDR3 covers 16 residues. Germline lookup yields CDR1 SGDLS and CDR2 YYNGEE. The full variable domain, with the rest looked up from reference TRBV9 and TRBJ2-7, is DSGVTQTPKHLITATGQRVTLRCSPRSGDLSVYWYQQSLDQGLQFLIQYYNGEERAKGNILERFSAQQFPDLHSELNLSSLELGDSALYFCASSKGSGISSYEQYFGPGTRLTVT.